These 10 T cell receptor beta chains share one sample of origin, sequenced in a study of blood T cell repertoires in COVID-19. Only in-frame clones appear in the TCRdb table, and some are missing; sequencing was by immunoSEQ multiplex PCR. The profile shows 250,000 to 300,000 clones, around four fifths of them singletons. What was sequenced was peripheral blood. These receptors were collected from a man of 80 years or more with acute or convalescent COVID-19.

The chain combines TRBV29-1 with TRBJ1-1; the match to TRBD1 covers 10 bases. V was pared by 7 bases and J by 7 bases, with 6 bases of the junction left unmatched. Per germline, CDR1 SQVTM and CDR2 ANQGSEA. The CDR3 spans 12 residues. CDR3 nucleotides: TGCAGCGGGGACAGGGGCGTAGGTGAAGCTTTCTTT. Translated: CSGDRGVGEAFF.

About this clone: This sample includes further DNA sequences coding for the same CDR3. CDR3 DNA sequence: TGCGCCAGCAGCTTGGGACAGGTGAACACTGAAGCTTTCTTT. Encoded protein: CASSLGQVNTEAFF. This chain uses TRBV5-1 with TRBJ1-1; a possible D gene is TRBD1 (6 bases). V was pared by 0 bases and J by 0 bases, with 6 bases between. The CDR3 is 14 amino acids. Germline values: CDR1 SGHRS, CDR2 YFSETQ.

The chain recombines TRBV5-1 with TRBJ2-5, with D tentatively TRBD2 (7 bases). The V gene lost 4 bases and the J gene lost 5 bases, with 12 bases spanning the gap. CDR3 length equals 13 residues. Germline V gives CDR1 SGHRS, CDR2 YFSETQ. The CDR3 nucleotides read TGCGCCAGCAGCATCGGGGGGCGGGAGACCCAGTACTTC. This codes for CASSIGGRETQYF.

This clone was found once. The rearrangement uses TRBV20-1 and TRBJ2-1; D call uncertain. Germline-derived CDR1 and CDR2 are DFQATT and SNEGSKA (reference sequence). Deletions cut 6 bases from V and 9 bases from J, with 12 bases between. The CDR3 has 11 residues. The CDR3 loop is CSALPTIEQFF. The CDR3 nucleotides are TGCAGTGCCCTTCCCACAATTGAGCAGTTCTTC.

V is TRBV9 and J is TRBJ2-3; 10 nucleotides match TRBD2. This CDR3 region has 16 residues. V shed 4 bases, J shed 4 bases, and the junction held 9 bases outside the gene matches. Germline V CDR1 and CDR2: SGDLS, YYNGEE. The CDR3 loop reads CASSPLSGGASDTQYF. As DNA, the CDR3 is TGTGCCAGCAGCCCCCTCAGCGGGGGGGCGTCAGATACGCAGTATTTT.

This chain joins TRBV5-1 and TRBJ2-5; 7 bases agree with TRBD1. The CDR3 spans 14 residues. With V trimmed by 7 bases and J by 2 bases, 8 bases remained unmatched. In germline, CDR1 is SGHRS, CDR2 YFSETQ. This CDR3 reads CASSFGTVQETQYF. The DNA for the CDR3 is TGCGCCAGCTCTTTCGGGACAGTACAAGAGACCCAGTACTTC.

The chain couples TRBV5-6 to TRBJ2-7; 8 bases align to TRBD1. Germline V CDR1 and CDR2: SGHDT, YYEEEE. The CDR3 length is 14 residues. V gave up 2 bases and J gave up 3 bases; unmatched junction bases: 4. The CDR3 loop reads CASSFFDRGYEQYF. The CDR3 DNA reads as TGTGCCAGCAGCTTCTTCGACAGGGGCTACGAGCAGTACTTC. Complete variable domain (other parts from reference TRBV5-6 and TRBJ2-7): DAGVTQSPTHLIKTRGQQVTLRCSPKSGHDTVSWYQQALGQGPQFIFQYYEEEERQRGNFPDRFSGHQFPNYSSELNVNALLLGDSALYLCASSFFDRGYEQYFGPGTRLTVT.

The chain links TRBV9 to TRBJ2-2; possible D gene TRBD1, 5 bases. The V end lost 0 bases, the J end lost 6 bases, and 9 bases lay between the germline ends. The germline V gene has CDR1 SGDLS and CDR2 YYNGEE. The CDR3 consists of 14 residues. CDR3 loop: CASSVVSRAGELFF. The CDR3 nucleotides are TGTGCCAGCAGCGTAGTGAGCAGGGCCGGGGAGCTGTTTTTT.

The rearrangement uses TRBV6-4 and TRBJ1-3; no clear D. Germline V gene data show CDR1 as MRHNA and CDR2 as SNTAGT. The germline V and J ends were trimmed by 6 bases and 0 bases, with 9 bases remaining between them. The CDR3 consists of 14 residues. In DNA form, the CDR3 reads TGTGCCAGCAGGGCCTCCCCCTCTGGAAACACCATATATTTT. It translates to CASRASPSGNTIYF.

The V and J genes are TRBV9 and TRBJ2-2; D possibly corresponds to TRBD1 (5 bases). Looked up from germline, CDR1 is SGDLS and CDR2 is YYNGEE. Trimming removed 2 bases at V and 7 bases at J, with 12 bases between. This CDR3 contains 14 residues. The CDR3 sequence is CASSVGNQGGELFF. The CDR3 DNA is TGTGCCAGCAGCGTGGGGAATCAGGGCGGGGAGCTGTTTTTT.